The 30 T cell receptor beta chains in this list originate from one sample, sequenced in a study of control samples from healthy donors and cancer patients. The assay was immunoSEQ multiplex PCR, and TCRdb's table has in-frame clones only and misses some. The sample has approximately 70,000 clones; approximately 83% are singletons. The sequencing sample was made of blood. Receptor source: a man in his sixties in good health.

This chain connects TRBV7-2 to TRBJ2-7; 9 bases are shared with TRBD1. Per germline, CDR1 SGHTA and CDR2 FQGNSA. The CDR3 is made up of 15 amino acids. With V trimmed by 3 bases and J by 2 bases, 5 bases remained unmatched. The CDR3 loop is CASSFAGTGTYEQYF. The CDR3 DNA reads as TGTGCCAGCAGCTTCGCCGGGACAGGGACCTACGAGCAGTACTTC.

The chain links TRBV4-3 to TRBJ1-1; D unclear. CDR3 length: 13 amino acids. Germline CDR1 and CDR2: LGHNA and YSLEER. Trimming took off 5 bases at V and 4 bases at J, with 11 bases between the two ends. CDR3 protein: CASSAQLSTEAFF. The CDR3 region has the DNA TGCGCCAGCAGCGCCCAATTGTCCACTGAAGCTTTCTTT.

This clone came up a few times. The rearrangement uses TRBV3-1 (or the pseudogene TRBV3-2) and TRBJ2-1, with D uncertain. Germline V gene lookup returns CDR1 LGHDT and CDR2 YNNKEL (reference sequence). The CDR3 extends over 14 amino acids. With 2 bases removed from V and 8 bases from J, the gap between germline ends came to 13 bases. This CDR3 is CASSQFTLGDEQFF. For the CDR3, the DNA is TGTGCCAGCAGCCAATTTACTCTTGGGGATGAGCAGTTCTTC.

The V call is TRBV14, the J call TRBJ2-1; TRBD2 matches at 11 bases. Germline assignment: CDR1 SGHDN and CDR2 FVKESK. V dropped 5 bases and J dropped 10; count of bases not matched to a gene: 22. The CDR3 is 19 residues long. The DNA for the CDR3 is TGTGCCAGCAGCACTCGGGGGGGGATGCCGGGACTAGCGGAATCGGAGCAGTTCTTC. Its protein product is CASSTRGGMPGLAESEQFF.

This rearrangement joins TRBV9 to TRBJ2-2; unclear D gene. This CDR3 is built from 16 residues. With 3 bases removed from V and 0 bases from J, the gap between germline ends came to 12 bases. CDR1 is SGDLS and CDR2 is YYNGEE in the germline V gene. For the CDR3, the DNA is TGTGCCAGCAGCGGATCTTGGGGAACGAACACCGGGGAGCTGTTTTTT. Its protein product is CASSGSWGTNTGELFF.

The genes are TRBV11-3 and TRBJ2-3; D gene unclear. V was clipped by 4 bases and J by 5 bases, with 10 bases between them. CDR3 length equals 13 residues. CDR1 and CDR2 (germline): SGHNT, YENEEA. CDR3 sequence reads: CASSSKEIDTQYF. Written as DNA, the CDR3 is TGTGCCAGCAGCTCCAAGGAGATAGATACGCAGTATTTT.

This rearrangement joins TRBV27 to TRBJ2-7; D gene unclear. Germline CDR1 MNHEY, CDR2 SMNVEV (reference sequence). The CDR3 consists of 14 residues. V was cut by 6 bases and J by 2 bases, with 14 bases left in between. CDR3 protein: CASSTFAEAYEQYF. Written as DNA, the CDR3 is TGTGCCAGCAGCACGTTTGCGGAAGCCTACGAGCAGTACTTC.

The chain uses TRBV9 and TRBJ2-3; D may be TRBD2 (6 bases). Germline V lookup: CDR1 SGDLS, CDR2 YYNGEE. V dropped 4 bases and J dropped 3 bases, with 18 bases sitting between them. The length of the CDR3 is 16 residues. CDR3 loop: CASSPHLTGTTDTQYF. CDR3 sequence (DNA): TGTGCCAGCAGCCCCCATTTAACCGGGACTACAGATACGCAGTATTTT.

The chain combines TRBV7-9 with TRBJ1-6, with a tentative D call TRBD1 (6 bases). CDR3 length equals 14 residues. V lost 4 bases, J lost 11 bases, and 15 bases lay in between. Germline-derived CDR1 and CDR2 are SEHNR and FQNEAQ (reference sequence). The CDR3 region is CASSSTGYGAPLHF. As DNA, the CDR3 is TGTGCCAGCAGCTCTACAGGGTATGGGGCACCCCTCCACTTT.

This clone was detected once. The chain uses TRBV6-5 and TRBJ2-3, with a tentative D call TRBD1 (5 bases). Trimming left V 7 bases short and J 1 base short, with 15 bases between. The V gene's germline CDR1 is MNHEY and CDR2 SVGAGI. The CDR3 has 15 amino acids. The CDR3 bases are TGTGCCAGCAAGCCCCAGGGTATTGGCACAGATACGCAGTATTTT. Translation: CASKPQGIGTDTQYF.

This sequence joins TRBV6-2 or TRBV6-3 and TRBJ2-2; 7 bases are shared with TRBD2. The CDR3 runs to 15 residues. Unmatched junction bases numbered 7, after V lost 5 bases and J lost 4 bases. Looked up from germline, CDR1 is MNHEY and CDR2 is SVGEGT. CDR3 region: CASSGGGSVTGELFF. The CDR3 nucleotides read TGTGCCAGCAGTGGGGGGGGTTCAGTCACCGGGGAGCTGTTTTTT.

The rearrangement joins TRBV7-2 to TRBJ2-5, with D possibly TRBD2 on 6 matching bases. The V gene's germline CDR1 is SGHTA and CDR2 FQGNSA. The CDR3 loop spans 14 amino acids. V was trimmed by 1 base and J by 5 bases, leaving 11 bases between them. The CDR3 DNA sequence: TGTGCCAGCAGCTTAGGGTCAGGGAGGGAGACCCAGTACTTC. It is translated as CASSLGSGRETQYF.

This clone has a count of ten or more. The J gene is TRBJ2-7, the V gene TRBV28; TRBD2 aligns across 9 bases. Germline assignment: CDR1 MDHEN and CDR2 SYDVKM. The CDR3 length is 15 residues. V shed 4 bases, J shed 3 bases, and the junction held 7 bases outside the gene matches. CDR3 nucleotide sequence: TGTGCCAGCAGTTCGCCGGCGGGAGGGATCTACGAGCAGTACTTC. As protein: CASSSPAGGIYEQYF. The whole variable domain, filled in from reference TRBV28 and TRBJ2-7, reads DVKVTQSSRYLVKRTGEKVFLECVQDMDHENMFWYRQDPGLGLRLIYFSYDVKMKEKGDIPEGYSVSREKKERFSLILESASTNQTSMYLCASSSPAGGIYEQYFGPGTRLTVT.

This sequence joins TRBV7-8 and TRBJ1-5, with 7 bases fitting TRBD1. The V segment lost 1 base and the J segment 3 bases; nucleotides outside the gene matches: 6. The CDR3 loop spans 16 amino acids. The germline gives CDR1 SGHVS, CDR2 FQNEAQ. CDR3 protein: CASSLGATGNNQPQHF. The CDR3 DNA follows: TGTGCCAGCAGCTTAGGCGCGACAGGGAACAATCAGCCCCAGCATTTT.

The chain links TRBV5-1 to TRBJ1-4; no clear D gene. This CDR3 has 12 residues. V was shortened by 0 bases and J by 7 bases, with 4 bases between the two germline ends. CDR1 and CDR2 from the germline V gene are SGHRS and YFSETQ. The CDR3 protein is CASSLDGEKLFF. Here the CDR3 DNA reads TGCGCCAGCAGCTTGGACGGTGAAAAACTGTTTTTT.

Only one count was recorded for this clone. The rearrangement uses TRBV28 and TRBJ2-3; 7 bases match TRBD1. CDR1 and CDR2 (germline): MDHEN, SYDVKM. The ends lost 5 bases at V and 0 bases at J; junction bases unmatched: 20. The CDR3 spans 20 residues. As DNA, the CDR3 is TGTGCCAGCAGTCTCCCGACAGGGCGTGCGGTGCAAACTAGCACAGATACGCAGTATTTT. Translating it yields CASSLPTGRAVQTSTDTQYF.

The chain joins TRBV6-1 to TRBJ2-1; 8 bases fit TRBD1. The CDR3 has 16 residues. In germline, CDR1 is MNHNS, CDR2 SASEGT. After removal of 2 bases from V and 8 bases from J, the junction contained 11 bases not matched to a gene. The CDR3 sequence: CASSELTGGRNDEQFF. The CDR3 DNA follows: TGTGCCAGCAGTGAATTAACAGGGGGAAGGAATGATGAGCAGTTCTTC.

The chain joins TRBV9 to TRBJ2-1; D ambiguous. The CDR3 length is 14 residues. Germline V CDR1 and CDR2: SGDLS, YYNGEE. V lost 0 bases and J lost 8, with 12 bases in between. CDR3 sequence (DNA): TGTGCCAGCAGCGTAGGTCTAGAAGAAGATGAGCAGTTCTTC. Its translation is CASSVGLEEDEQFF.

V usage is TRBV2 and J usage is TRBJ2-7, with 10 bases aligning to TRBD1. The CDR3 is 13 amino acids. The germline V gene encodes CDR1 SNHLY and CDR2 FYNNEI. Trimming took 8 bases from V and 2 from J; bases not matched to a gene: 3. This CDR3 reads CASRQGAPYEQYF. CDR3 in DNA: TGTGCCAGCCGACAGGGGGCCCCCTACGAGCAGTACTTC.

J is TRBJ1-2 and V is TRBV4-3, with 8 bases matching TRBD1. Germline CDR1 reads LGHNA; CDR2 reads YSLEER. The CDR3 is made up of 16 amino acids. Trimming cost V 6 bases and J 4 bases; bases outside gene matches: 13. CDR3 DNA sequence: TGCGCCAGCAGGATGATTGGACAGGGCGAAGTCTATGGCTACACCTTC. As protein: CASRMIGQGEVYGYTF.

The chain carries TRBV6-5 and TRBJ2-7, with D tentatively TRBD1 (6 bases). Trimming stripped 2 bases from V and 4 bases from J, with 15 bases between. There are 15 residues in the CDR3. Germline V CDR1 and CDR2: MNHEY, SVGAGI. The CDR3 nucleotides read TGTGCCAGCAGTTACATGCTTGCAGGGGCGTACGAGCAGTACTTC. Protein sequence: CASSYMLAGAYEQYF.

The V gene is TRBV5-1, the J gene TRBJ1-2, with 8 bases aligning to TRBD1. Unmatched junction bases numbered 10, after V lost 5 bases and J lost 4 bases. CDR1 and CDR2 from the germline V gene are SGHRS and YFSETQ. The CDR3 covers 15 residues. Here the CDR3 DNA reads TGCGCCAGCAGGAGCGGACAGGGCGACAGCTATGGCTACACCTTC. This codes for CASRSGQGDSYGYTF.

V gene TRBV5-5 combines with J gene TRBJ1-6; D unresolved. The CDR3 consists of 13 residues. Germline CDR1 and CDR2: SGHKS and YYEKEE (reference sequence). The V end was cut by 1 base, the J end by 11 bases, with 10 bases between. In nucleotides, the CDR3 is TGTGCCAGCAGCTTGAGGGTCGAAGCACCCCTCCACTTT. Amino acids: CASSLRVEAPLHF.

V usage is TRBV29-1 and J usage is TRBJ2-1, with D unclear. The CDR3 runs to 12 residues. Germline-derived CDR1 and CDR2 are SQVTM and ANQGSEA. Deletions cut 0 bases from V and 10 bases from J, with 10 bases between. CDR3 sequence (DNA): TGCAGCGTTGAAGATCGACTGCTCGAGCAGTTCTTC. This codes for CSVEDRLLEQFF.

The gene calls are TRBV25-1 and TRBJ1-4, with D unresolved. Deletions cut 4 bases from V and 6 bases from J, with 3 bases between. This CDR3 has 11 amino acids. CDR1 and CDR2 from the germline V gene are MGHDK and SYGVNS. CDR3 protein: CASSGYEKLFF. CDR3 bases: TGTGCCAGCAGTGGGTATGAAAAACTGTTTTTT. Full variable domain (outside the CDR3, taken from reference TRBV25-1 and TRBJ1-4): EADIYQTPRYLVIGTGKKITLECSQTMGHDKMYWYQQDPGMELHLIHYSYGVNSTEKGDLSSESTVSRIRTEHFPLTLESARPSHTSQYLCASSGYEKLFFGSGTQLSVL.

This chain links TRBV30 with TRBJ2-5, with 8 bases lining up with TRBD2. Trimming took 1 base from V and 1 from J; bases not matched to a gene: 2. Germline V gives CDR1 GTSNPN, CDR2 SVGIG (reference sequence). The CDR3 is 14 residues long. For the CDR3, the DNA is TGTGCCTGGAGTGGGACTAGCTCCCAAGAGACCCAGTACTTC. It yields the protein CAWSGTSSQETQYF.

V is TRBV9 and J is TRBJ2-6; TRBD1 is a possible D gene (6 bases). The CDR3 covers 15 residues. The ends were cut back, 5 bases at V and 2 bases at J, with 11 bases in the middle. The germline gives CDR1 SGDLS, CDR2 YYNGEE. For the CDR3, the DNA is TGTGCCAGCAGTTCACAGGGCCCTGGGGCCAACGTCCTGACTTTC. Translating it yields CASSSQGPGANVLTF.

This rearrangement joins TRBV4-1 to TRBJ2-5, with D possibly matching TRBD1 (6 bases). V dropped 0 bases and J dropped 2 bases, with 10 bases sitting between them. The CDR3 spans 15 residues. Germline values: CDR1 MGHRA, CDR2 YSYEKL. In nucleotides, the CDR3 is TGCGCCAGCAGCCAAGATGGGGGCAGTCAAGAGACCCAGTACTTC. As protein: CASSQDGGSQETQYF.

The chain is built from TRBV5-4 and TRBJ2-1; 11 nucleotides match TRBD2. The CDR3 extends over 18 amino acids. Losses at the gene ends were 3 bases for V and 5 bases for J; bases not matched to a gene: 13. The germline gives CDR1 SGHNT, CDR2 YYREEE (reference sequence). The CDR3 sequence: CASSSGTSGPPMDNEQFF. The CDR3, as DNA: TGTGCCAGCAGCTCCGGGACTAGCGGCCCCCCTATGGACAATGAGCAGTTCTTC. The variable domain in full, completed from reference TRBV5-4 and TRBJ2-1, reads ETGVTQSPTHLIKTRGQQVTLRCSSQSGHNTVSWYQQALGQGPQFIFQYYREEENGRGNFPPRFSGLQFPNYSSELNVNALELDDSALYLCASSSGTSGPPMDNEQFFGPGTRLTVL.

Here the CDR3 DNA reads TGTGCCTGGAGTGTAGGGGCGGGGTTGTCCGCCGGGGAGCTGTTTTTT. Translating it yields CAWSVGAGLSAGELFF. The chain uses TRBV30 and TRBJ2-2, with a possible D match to TRBD2 (6 bases). V shed 0 bases and J shed 6 bases, with 17 bases lying between them. The CDR3 contains 16 residues. From germline, CDR1 is GTSNPN and CDR2 SVGIG (reference sequence).